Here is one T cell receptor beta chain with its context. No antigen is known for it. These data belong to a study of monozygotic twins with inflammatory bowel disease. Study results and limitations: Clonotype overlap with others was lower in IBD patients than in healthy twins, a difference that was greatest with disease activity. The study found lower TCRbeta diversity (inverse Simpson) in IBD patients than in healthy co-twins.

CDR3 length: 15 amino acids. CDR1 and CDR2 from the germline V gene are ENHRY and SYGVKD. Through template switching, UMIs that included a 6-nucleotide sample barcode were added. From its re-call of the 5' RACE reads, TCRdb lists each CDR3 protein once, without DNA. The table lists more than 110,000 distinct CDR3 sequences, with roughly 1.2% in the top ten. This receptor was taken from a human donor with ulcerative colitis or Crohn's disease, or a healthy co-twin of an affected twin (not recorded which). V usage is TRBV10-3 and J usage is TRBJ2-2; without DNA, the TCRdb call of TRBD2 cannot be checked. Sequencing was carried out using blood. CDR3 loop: CAIRPGLSNTGELFF.